This TCR beta chain emerged from a study of cytotoxic CD8 clonotypes in ibrutinib-treated CLL. General study results and limits: In comparison with age-matched healthy donors, baseline clonality was higher and tracked circulating CD8+ T-cell counts. Whereas clonality rose at ibrutinib response, it declined toward baseline at progression.

A note on this clone: The antigen remains unidentified.

Trimming cost V 4 bases and J 0 bases, with 13 bases left between them. Germline V gene data show CDR1 as ENHRY and CDR2 as SYGVKD. This CDR3 comprises 15 residues. The data were produced by immunoSEQ multiplex PCR, yet TCRdb's version contains in-frame clones alone and is incomplete. The repertoire holds 70,000 to 85,000 clones, around 81% seen once, with 6% to 9% in the top ten. The genes are TRBV10-3 and TRBJ2-7, with D tentatively TRBD1 (6 bases). Sequenced here: PBMCs, sampled at disease progression, from a patient treated with ibrutinib. The clonotype originates from a human donor with chronic lymphocytic leukemia. The CDR3 DNA reads TGTGCCATCAGTGGCCCGGACAGATTCTCCTACGAGCAGTACTTC. This encodes CAISGPDRFSYEQYF.